This T cell receptor (beta chain) appears in the sequencing data of a study of blood T cell repertoires in COVID-19. Study as a whole: COVID-19 samples collected from the United States, Italy and Spain covered acute and convalescent phases. PBMCs, B-cell-depleted T cells, or T cells provided the cDNA or gDNA that made up the material.

The assay was immunoSEQ multiplex PCR, and TCRdb's table has in-frame clones only and misses some. The sample includes some 250,000 clones, about four fifths of them seen just once. The length of the CDR3 is 14 residues. Trimming left V 5 bases short and J 2 bases short, with 10 bases between. The germline gives CDR1 MNHEY, CDR2 SVGAGI. This TCR was sampled from a man aged 45-65 years with active or convalescent COVID-19. The chain employs TRBV6-5 and TRBJ1-5; D gene unclear. The sequenced sample consisted of peripheral blood. The CDR3 is CASSPVLGNQPQHF. Written as DNA, the CDR3 is TGTGCCAGCAGTCCAGTCCTCGGCAATCAGCCCCAGCATTTT.